This entry lists 5 T cell receptor beta chains sequenced from one sample in a study of cytomegalovirus exposure and HLA in healthy donors. It was with 60 Vbeta and 13 Jbeta primers that the PCR ran. Libraries were prepared by immunoSEQ multiplex PCR; TCRdb keeps only in-frame clonotypes and omits some of them. The sample has about 90,000 clones; roughly 70% are singletons. Source material: PBMCs. The receptors stem from a woman aged 45-65 years in good health and CMV-seropositive.

The chain recombines TRBV27 with TRBJ1-2, with 8 bases fitting TRBD1. CDR1 and CDR2 (germline): MNHEY, SMNVEV (reference sequence). V lost 8 bases and J lost 8; bases outside the gene matches: 10. The CDR3 extends over 13 amino acids. CDR3 residues: CASGTGSSGGYTF. The CDR3 nucleotides read TGTGCCAGCGGGACAGGCTCCTCGGGAGGCTACACCTTC.

The V call is TRBV4-3, the J call TRBJ1-4; D may be TRBD1 (5 bases). Trimming stripped 0 bases from V and 5 bases from J, with 16 bases between. The V gene's germline CDR1 is LGHNA and CDR2 YSLEER. The CDR3 has 17 amino acids. CDR3 nucleotide sequence: TGCGCCAGCAGCCAAGATCGGCGGGGAGGGGACAATGAAAAACTGTTTTTT. Protein sequence: CASSQDRRGGDNEKLFF.

The chain couples TRBV27 to TRBJ2-7; 8 positions match TRBD1. Looked up from germline, CDR1 is MNHEY and CDR2 is SMNVEV (reference sequence). J gave up 6 bases and V 5 bases, and 9 bases lay outside the gene matches. The CDR3 contains 14 residues. For the CDR3, the DNA is TGTGCCAGCAGTCCGACAGGGGCCTTGTCCGAGCAGTACTTC. Protein product: CASSPTGALSEQYF.

The chain links TRBV10-3 to TRBJ2-4, with D perhaps TRBD1 (5 bases). From germline, CDR1 is ENHRY and CDR2 SYGVKD. V lost 5 bases and J lost 2, with 10 bases in between. This CDR3 is 14 amino acids long. The CDR3 spells CAISHTGTKNIQYF. The CDR3 DNA sequence: TGTGCCATCAGTCACACAGGAACCAAAAACATTCAGTACTTC.

V is TRBV5-1 and J is TRBJ2-1; tentative D call: TRBD2 (6 bases). Between the trimmed V and J ends, which lost 4 bases and 8 bases, there was a span of 25 bases. This CDR3 has 17 amino acids. Germline V gives CDR1 SGHRS, CDR2 YFSETQ. The CDR3: CASSPELFTGAVDEQFF. Here the CDR3 DNA reads TGCGCCAGCAGCCCGGAGCTCTTTACGGGAGCAGTCGATGAGCAGTTCTTC.